This paragraph covers one T cell receptor beta chain sequence. Its antigen is unknown. The investigators amplified TCR beta CDR3 regions from RNA transcripts. The HTBI primer set was used in a first-round RT-PCR of the TCR CDR3. Via MiXCR, TCRdb re-called the multiplex PCR reads, giving one row per CDR3 protein. The table includes about 640,000 distinct CDR3 sequences, 20% to 25% detected once. The data were obtained in a study of T cells in Graves' hyperthyroidism and ophthalmopathy. General observations from the study: Among clonotypes expanded in thyroid above 0.001, most were also found in blood.

The length of the CDR3 is 17 residues. Trimming at V came to 3 bases and at J to 5 bases, leaving 6 bases not matched to a gene. CDR1 is SEHNR and CDR2 is FQNEAQ in the germline V gene (reference sequence). Sequenced input: blood. This sequence joins TRBV7-9 and TRBJ2-5, with 16 bases matching TRBD2. This TCR was sampled from a man aged 25 to 45 with Graves' ophthalmopathy. The DNA for the CDR3 is TGTGCCAGCAGCTTGGGGACTAGCGGGAGGGGGATCGAGACCCAGTACTTC. Translation gives CASSLGTSGRGIETQYF.